The T cell receptor (beta chain) described here comes from a study of shared clonotypes between healthy human individuals. At a deep level, the assay was run. Each subset's genomic DNA was split evenly across several immunoSEQ plates. The repertoire was sequenced with immunoSEQ multiplex PCR; TCRdb's copy has only in-frame clones and lacks some. The table lists around 2.1 million clones, approximately 94% of them singletons. Terminally differentiated effector memory CD45RA+ cells were excluded from the naive CD8 cells, which were CD45RO-negative and positively selected for CCR7. Per the germline V gene, CDR1 is ENHRY and CDR2 is SYGVKD. The V end was cut by 4 bases, the J end by 4 bases, with 7 bases between. There are 13 residues in the CDR3. This clone was counted a few times.

This TCR came from a young man in good health. Some clones in this sample may be carry-over from other donors' samples. The sample comprised naive CD8+ T cells from PBMCs. The V and J genes are TRBV10-3 and TRBJ2-2; D possibly corresponds to TRBD2 (6 bases). The CDR3 here is CAISGTTTGELFF. In DNA form, the CDR3 reads TGTGCCATCAGTGGGACTACCACCGGGGAGCTGTTTTTT.